This T cell receptor beta chain is drawn from a study of T cells in Graves' hyperthyroidism and ophthalmopathy. Whole-study context: Peripheral blood was obtained at initial diagnosis, preceding any treatment. Whole-study results and caveats: Ophthalmopathy was distinguished from stable hyperthyroidism by 13 V-J signatures.

Regions amplified from RNA transcripts were the TCR beta CDR3 regions. TCR CDR3 regions were first amplified by RT-PCR with HTBI primers. A single record per CDR3 protein comes from TCRdb applying MiXCR to the multiplex PCR reads. The table has a few hundred thousand distinct CDR3 sequences, 17% seen once. Ophthalmopathy patients showed a Clinical Activity Score of at least 3, NOSPECS grade of at least 4 and duration under 3 months. The PBMCs studied were ones that came from about 9.9 ml fresh peripheral blood. The CDR3 runs 14 residues. CDR1 and CDR2 from the germline V gene are MDHEN and SYDVKM. The V end lost 1 base, the J end lost 2 bases, and 8 bases lay between the germline ends. Points on this clonotype: The antigen remains unidentified.

Specimen: blood. The TCR comes from a woman aged 60-70 years with Graves' ophthalmopathy. The V call is TRBV28, the J call TRBJ1-2; D remains ambiguous. The CDR3 loop reads CASSLSTVNYGYTF. The CDR3 region has the DNA TGTGCCAGCAGTTTATCTACCGTCAACTATGGCTACACCTTC.